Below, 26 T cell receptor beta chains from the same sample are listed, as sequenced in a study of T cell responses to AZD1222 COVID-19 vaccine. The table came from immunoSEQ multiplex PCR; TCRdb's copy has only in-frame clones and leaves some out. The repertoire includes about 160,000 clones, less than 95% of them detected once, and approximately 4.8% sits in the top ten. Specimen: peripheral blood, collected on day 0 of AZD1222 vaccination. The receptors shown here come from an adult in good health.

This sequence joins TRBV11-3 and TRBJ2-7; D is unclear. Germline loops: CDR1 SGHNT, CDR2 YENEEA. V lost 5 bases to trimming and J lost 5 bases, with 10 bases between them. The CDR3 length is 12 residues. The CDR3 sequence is CASSERVHEQYF. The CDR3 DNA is TGTGCCAGCAGCGAAAGGGTCCACGAGCAGTACTTC.

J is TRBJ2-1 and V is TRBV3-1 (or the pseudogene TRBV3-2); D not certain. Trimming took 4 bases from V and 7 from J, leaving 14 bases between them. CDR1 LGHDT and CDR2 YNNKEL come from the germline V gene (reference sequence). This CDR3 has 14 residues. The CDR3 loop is CASSPPVWSNEQFF. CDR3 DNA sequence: TGTGCCAGCAGCCCCCCCGTGTGGAGTAATGAGCAGTTCTTC.

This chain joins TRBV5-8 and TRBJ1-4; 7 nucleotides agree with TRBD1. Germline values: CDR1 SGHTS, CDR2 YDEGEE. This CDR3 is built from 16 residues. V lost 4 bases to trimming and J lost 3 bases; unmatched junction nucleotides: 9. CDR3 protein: CASSVTGILPNEKLFF. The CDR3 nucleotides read TGTGCCAGCAGCGTGACAGGGATCTTGCCTAATGAAAAACTGTTTTTT. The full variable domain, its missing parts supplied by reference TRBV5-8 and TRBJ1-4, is EAGVTQSPTHLIKTRGQQATLRCSPISGHTSVYWYQQALGLGLQFLLWYDEGEERNRGNFPPRFSGRQFPNYSSELNVNALELEDSALYLCASSVTGILPNEKLFFGSGTQLSVL.

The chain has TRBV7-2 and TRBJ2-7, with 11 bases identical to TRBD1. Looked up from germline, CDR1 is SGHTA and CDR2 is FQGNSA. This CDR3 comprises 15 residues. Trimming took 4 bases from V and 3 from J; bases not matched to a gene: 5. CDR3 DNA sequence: TGTGCCAGCAGCTCGATCGGGACAGGGGGCTACGAGCAGTACTTC. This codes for CASSSIGTGGYEQYF. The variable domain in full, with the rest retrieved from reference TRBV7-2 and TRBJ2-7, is GAGVSQSPSNKVTEKGKDVELRCDPISGHTALYWYRQSLGQGLEFLIYFQGNSAPDKSGLPSDRFSAERTGGSVSTLTIQRTQQEDSAVYLCASSSIGTGGYEQYFGPGTRLTVT.

The CDR3 sequence is CASSQDSLAGESSYEQYF. CDR3 nucleotides: TGCGCCAGCAGCCAAGATTCCCTAGCGGGAGAATCGTCCTACGAGCAGTACTTC. This chain uses TRBV4-1 with TRBJ2-7; 10 bases are shared with TRBD2. After removal of 0 bases from V and 1 base from J, the junction contained 9 bases not matched to a gene. Germline CDR1 MGHRA, CDR2 YSYEKL. The CDR3 has 18 amino acids.

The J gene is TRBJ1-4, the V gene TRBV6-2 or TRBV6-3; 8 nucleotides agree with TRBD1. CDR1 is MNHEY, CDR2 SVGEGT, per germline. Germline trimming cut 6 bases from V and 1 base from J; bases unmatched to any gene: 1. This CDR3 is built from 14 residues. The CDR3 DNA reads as TGTGCCAGCAGCAGGGGGCAAACTAATGAAAAACTGTTTTTT. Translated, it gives CASSRGQTNEKLFF.

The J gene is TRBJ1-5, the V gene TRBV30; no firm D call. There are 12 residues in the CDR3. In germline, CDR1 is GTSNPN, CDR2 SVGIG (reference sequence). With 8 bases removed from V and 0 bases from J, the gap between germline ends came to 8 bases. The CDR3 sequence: CAEIPSNQPQHF. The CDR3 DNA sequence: TGTGCCGAGATCCCTAGCAATCAGCCCCAGCATTTT.

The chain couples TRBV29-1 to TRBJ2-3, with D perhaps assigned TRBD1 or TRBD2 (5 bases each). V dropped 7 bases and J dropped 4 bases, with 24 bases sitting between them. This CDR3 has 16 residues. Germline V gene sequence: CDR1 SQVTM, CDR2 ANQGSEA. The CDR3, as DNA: TGCAGCGCCGATACGGAATGGGGGAGAGTGGCAGATACGCAGTATTTT. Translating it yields CSADTEWGRVADTQYF.

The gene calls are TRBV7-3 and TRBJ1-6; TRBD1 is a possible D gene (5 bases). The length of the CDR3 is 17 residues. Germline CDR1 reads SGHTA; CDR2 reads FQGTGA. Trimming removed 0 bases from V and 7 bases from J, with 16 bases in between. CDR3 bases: TGTGCCAGCAGCTTAACGGCCGGGGGTCTTGTAAATTCACCCCTCCACTTT. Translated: CASSLTAGGLVNSPLHF.

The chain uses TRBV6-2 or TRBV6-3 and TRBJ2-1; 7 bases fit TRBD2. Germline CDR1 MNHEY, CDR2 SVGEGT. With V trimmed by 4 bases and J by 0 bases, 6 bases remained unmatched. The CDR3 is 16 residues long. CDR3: CASSFLAVSSYNEQFF. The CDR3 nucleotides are TGTGCCAGCAGTTTTCTAGCGGTCAGCTCCTACAATGAGCAGTTCTTC.

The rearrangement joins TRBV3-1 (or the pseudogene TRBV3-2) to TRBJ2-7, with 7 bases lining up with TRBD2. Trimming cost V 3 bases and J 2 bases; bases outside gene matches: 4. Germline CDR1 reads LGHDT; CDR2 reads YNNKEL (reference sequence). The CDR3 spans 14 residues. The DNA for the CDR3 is TGTGCCAGCAGCCAGTCTAGCGGAACCTACGAGCAGTACTTC. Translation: CASSQSSGTYEQYF.

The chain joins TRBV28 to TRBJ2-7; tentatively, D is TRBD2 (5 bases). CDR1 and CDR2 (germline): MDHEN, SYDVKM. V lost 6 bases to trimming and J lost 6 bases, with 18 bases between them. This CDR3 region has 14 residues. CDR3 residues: CASSRSAVRTEQYF. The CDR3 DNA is TGTGCCAGCAGCCGTTCAGCGGTAAGGACCGAGCAGTACTTC.

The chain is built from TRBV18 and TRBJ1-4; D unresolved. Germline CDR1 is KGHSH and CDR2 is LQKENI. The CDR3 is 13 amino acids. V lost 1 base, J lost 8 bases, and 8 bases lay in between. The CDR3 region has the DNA TGTGCCAGCTCACCACAGGGTAGGGAAAAACTGTTTTTT. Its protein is CASSPQGREKLFF. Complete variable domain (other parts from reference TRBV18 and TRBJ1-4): NAGVMQNPRHLVRRRGQEARLRCSPMKGHSHVYWYRQLPEEGLKFMVYLQKENIIDESGMPKERFSAEFPKEGPSILRIQQVVRGDSAAYFCASSPQGREKLFFGSGTQLSVL.

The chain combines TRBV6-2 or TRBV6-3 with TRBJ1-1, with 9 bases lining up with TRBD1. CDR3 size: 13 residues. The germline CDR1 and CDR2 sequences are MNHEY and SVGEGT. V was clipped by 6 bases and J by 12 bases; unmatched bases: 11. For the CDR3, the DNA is TGTGCCAGCAGCCCGCCGGGACAGGGACCGTCTTTCTTT. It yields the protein CASSPPGQGPSFF.

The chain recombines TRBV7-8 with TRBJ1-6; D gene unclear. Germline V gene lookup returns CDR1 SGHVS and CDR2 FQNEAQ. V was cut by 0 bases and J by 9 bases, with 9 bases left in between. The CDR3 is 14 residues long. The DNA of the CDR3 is TGTGCCAGCAGCTTAGCAGGGTTCGGTTCACCCCTCCACTTT. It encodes CASSLAGFGSPLHF.

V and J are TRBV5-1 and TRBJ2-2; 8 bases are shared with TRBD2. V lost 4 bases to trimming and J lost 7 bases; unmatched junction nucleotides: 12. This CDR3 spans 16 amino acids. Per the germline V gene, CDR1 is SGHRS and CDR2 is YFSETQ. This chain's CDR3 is CASSPRVVREGGELFF. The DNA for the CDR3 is TGCGCCAGCAGCCCTCGGGTTGTTCGGGAGGGCGGGGAGCTGTTTTTT.

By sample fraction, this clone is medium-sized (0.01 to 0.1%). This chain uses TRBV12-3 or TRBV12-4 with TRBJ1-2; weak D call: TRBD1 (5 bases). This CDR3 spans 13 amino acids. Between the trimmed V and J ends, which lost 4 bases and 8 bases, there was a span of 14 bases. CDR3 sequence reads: CASSYRGAKGYTF. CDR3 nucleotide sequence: TGTGCCAGCAGTTATCGAGGGGCCAAGGGCTACACCTTC.

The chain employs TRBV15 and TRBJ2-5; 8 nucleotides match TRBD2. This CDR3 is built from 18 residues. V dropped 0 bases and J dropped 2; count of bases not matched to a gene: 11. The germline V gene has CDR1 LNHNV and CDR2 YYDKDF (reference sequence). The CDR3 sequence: CATSRDSGAGVGQETQYF. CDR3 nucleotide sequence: TGTGCCACCAGCAGAGATTCGGGAGCGGGAGTCGGGCAAGAGACCCAGTACTTC. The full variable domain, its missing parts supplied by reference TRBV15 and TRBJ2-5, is DAMVIQNPRYQVTQFGKPVTLSCSQTLNHNVMYWYQQKSSQAPKLLFHYYDKDFNNEADTPDNFQSRRPNTSFCFLDIRSPGLGDTAMYLCATSRDSGAGVGQETQYFGPGTRLLVL.

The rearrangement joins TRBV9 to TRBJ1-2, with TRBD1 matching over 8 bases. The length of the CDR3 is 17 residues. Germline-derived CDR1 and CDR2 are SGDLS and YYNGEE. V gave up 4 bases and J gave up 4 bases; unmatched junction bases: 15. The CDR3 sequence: CASSPLGQGRVGYGYTF. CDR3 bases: TGTGCCAGCAGCCCACTAGGACAGGGTAGAGTCGGCTATGGCTACACCTTC.

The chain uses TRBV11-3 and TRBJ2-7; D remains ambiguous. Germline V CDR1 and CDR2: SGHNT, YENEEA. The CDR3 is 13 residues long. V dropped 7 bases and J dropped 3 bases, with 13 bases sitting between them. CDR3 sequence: CASTHPNLYEQYF. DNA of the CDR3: TGTGCCAGCACCCACCCAAACCTCTACGAGCAGTACTTC.

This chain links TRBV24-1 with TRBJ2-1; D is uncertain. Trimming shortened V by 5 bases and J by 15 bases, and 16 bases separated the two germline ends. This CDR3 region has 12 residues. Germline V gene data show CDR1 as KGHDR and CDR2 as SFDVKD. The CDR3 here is CATSGGGESRFF. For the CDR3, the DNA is TGTGCCACCAGTGGGGGTGGAGAAAGTCGGTTCTTC.

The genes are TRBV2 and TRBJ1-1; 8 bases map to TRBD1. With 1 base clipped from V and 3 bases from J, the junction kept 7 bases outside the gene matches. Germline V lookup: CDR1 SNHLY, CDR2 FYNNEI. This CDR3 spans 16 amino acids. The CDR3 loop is CASSEGAGGADTEAFF. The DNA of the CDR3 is TGTGCCAGCAGTGAAGGGGCAGGGGGCGCGGACACTGAAGCTTTCTTT.

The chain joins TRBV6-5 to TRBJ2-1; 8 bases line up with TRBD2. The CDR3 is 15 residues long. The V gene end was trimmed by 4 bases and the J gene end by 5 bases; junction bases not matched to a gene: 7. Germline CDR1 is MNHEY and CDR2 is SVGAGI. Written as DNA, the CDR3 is TGTGCCAGCAGTTTAACGGGAGGGCGCAACAATGAGCAGTTCTTC. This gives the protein CASSLTGGRNNEQFF.

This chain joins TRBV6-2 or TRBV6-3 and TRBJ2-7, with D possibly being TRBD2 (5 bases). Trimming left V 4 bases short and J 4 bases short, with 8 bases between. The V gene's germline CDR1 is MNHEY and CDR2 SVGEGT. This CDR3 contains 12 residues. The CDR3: CASSSSRYEQYF. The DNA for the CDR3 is TGTGCCAGCAGTTCTAGCCGGTACGAGCAGTACTTC.

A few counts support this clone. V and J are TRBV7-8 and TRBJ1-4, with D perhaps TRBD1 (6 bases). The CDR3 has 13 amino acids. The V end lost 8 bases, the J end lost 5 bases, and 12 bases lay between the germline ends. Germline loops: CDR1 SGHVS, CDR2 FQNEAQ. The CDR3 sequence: CASLGGANEKLFF. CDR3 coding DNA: TGTGCCAGCCTAGGGGGAGCGAATGAAAAACTGTTTTTT. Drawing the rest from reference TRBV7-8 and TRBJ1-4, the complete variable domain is GAGVSQSPRYKVAKRGQDVALRCDPISGHVSLFWYQQALGQGPEFLTYFQNEAQLDKSGLPSDRFFAERPEGSVSTLKIQRTQQEDSAVYLCASLGGANEKLFFGSGTQLSVL.

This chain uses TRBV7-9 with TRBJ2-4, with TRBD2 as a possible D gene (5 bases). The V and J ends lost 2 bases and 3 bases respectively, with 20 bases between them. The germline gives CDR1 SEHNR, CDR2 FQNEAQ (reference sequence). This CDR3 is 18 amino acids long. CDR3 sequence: CASSLTGGLLRGKNIQYF. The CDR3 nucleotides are TGTGCCAGCAGCTTAACTGGCGGGCTCCTTAGAGGCAAAAACATTCAGTACTTC.